This T cell receptor (beta chain) was recovered during a study of blood T cell repertoires in COVID-19. Study-wide background: Nucleic acid was either cDNA or gDNA, and it came from T cells, B-cell-depleted T cells, or PBMCs.

The length of the CDR3 is 14 residues. Germline CDR1 and CDR2: KGHSH and LQKENI. Trimming shortened V by 3 bases and J by 1 base, and 9 bases separated the two germline ends. The table came from immunoSEQ multiplex PCR; TCRdb's copy has only in-frame clones and leaves some out. The profile shows 220,000 or so clones, 82% of them singletons. Remarks on this clone: Other nucleotide sequences in the sample specify the same CDR3.

Sequencing was carried out using peripheral blood. The chain is built from TRBV18 and TRBJ1-1, with D possibly TRBD1 on 5 matching bases. The TCR comes from a woman of 80 years or more with COVID-19, enrolled during active disease. CDR3 sequence reads: CASSPLGGNTEAFF. CDR3 sequence (DNA): TGTGCCAGCTCACCCCTCGGGGGGAACACTGAAGCTTTCTTT. The whole variable domain, remainder taken from reference TRBV18 and TRBJ1-1, is NAGVMQNPRHLVRRRGQEARLRCSPMKGHSHVYWYRQLPEEGLKFMVYLQKENIIDESGMPKERFSAEFPKEGPSILRIQQVVRGDSAAYFCASSPLGGNTEAFFGQGTRLTVV.